The rows below give T cell receptor beta chains drawn from one sample of a study of graft-versus-host responses after intestinal transplantation. The repertoire was sequenced with immunoSEQ multiplex PCR; TCRdb's copy has only in-frame clones and lacks some. The sample holds about 86,000 clones, approximately 90% seen once. No antigen has been assigned to these receptors. Material: unstimulated CD4+ T cells sorted from spleen or lymph node cells, obtained before transplant. These receptors were taken from a human donor who was the organ donor for an intestinal transplant. The CDR3 runs from the conserved cysteine through the conserved F or W. The order of the fields is clone size, V gene, J gene, D gene, CDR3 length, CDR3 protein, CDR3 DNA. A D gene is named only where the DNA matches it firmly. Clone size is not always given. Where it is, it says once, few, many or a class for expanded clones.

.	TRBV5-4	TRBJ2-3	TRBD2	16	CASSRLLAGLTDTQYF	TGTGCCAGCAGCCGCTTACTAGCGGGGCTCACAGATACGCAGTATTTT
.	TRBV18	TRBJ2-3	TRBD2	15	CASSPLAGSTDTQYF	TGTGCCAGCTCACCGCTAGCGGGAAGCACAGATACGCAGTATTTT
.	TRBV29-1	TRBJ2-7	TRBD1	13	CSVVDRGDYEQYF	TGCAGCGTTGTGGACAGGGGGGACTACGAGCAGTACTTC
.	TRBV28	TRBJ2-5	.	15	CASSLSADTRETQYF	TGTGCCAGCAGTTTATCCGCAGACACTAGAGAGACCCAGTACTTC
.	TRBV10-1	TRBJ2-3	.	14	CASSESSSTDTQYF	TGCGCCAGCAGTGAAAGCTCTAGCACAGATACGCAGTATTTT
.	TRBV11-2	TRBJ2-4	TRBD1	13	CASSRPTGNGAYF	TGTGCCAGCAGCCGTCCGACAGGGAACGGTGCGTACTTC
.	TRBV6-1	TRBJ2-1	.	15	CASRNRRSSYNEQFF	TGTGCCAGCCGGAACCGTCGGAGCTCCTACAATGAGCAGTTCTTC
.	TRBV6-4	TRBJ1-2	.	14	CASIYVKGPGGYTF	TGTGCCAGTATTTATGTAAAGGGCCCGGGGGGCTACACCTTC
few	TRBV7-8	TRBJ2-7	.	13	CASSLVDDGGQYF	TGTGCCAGCAGCTTAGTGGACGACGGGGGGCAGTACTTC
.	TRBV5-4	TRBJ2-7	TRBD2	14	CASSWAGTRDEQYF	TGTGCCAGCAGTTGGGCCGGGACTAGAGACGAGCAGTACTTC
.	TRBV2	TRBJ1-2	TRBD1	13	CASTRDRGNGYTF	TGTGCCAGCACCCGCGACAGGGGAAATGGCTACACCTTC
few	TRBV5-1	TRBJ1-2	.	13	CASSLMTDYGYTF	TGCGCCAGCAGCCTAATGACAGACTATGGCTACACCTTC
once	TRBV27	TRBJ2-3	.	18	CASSPLVHSAYLGDTQYF	TGTGCCAGCAGTCCCCTTGTCCATAGCGCCTATCTGGGAGATACGCAGTATTTT
.	TRBV7-9	TRBJ1-1	TRBD1	13	CASSPRDRVEAFF	TGTGCCAGCAGCCCCCGGGACAGGGTAGAAGCTTTCTTT
.	TRBV4-2	TRBJ2-2	.	16	CASSPAAGAGTGELFF	TGTGCCAGCAGCCCCGCCGCGGGTGCGGGCACCGGGGAGCTGTTTTTT
.	TRBV28	TRBJ2-4	.	13	CASSDIAKNIQYF	TGTGCCAGCAGTGACATAGCCAAAAACATTCAGTACTTC
.	TRBV7-5	TRBJ2-1	.	14	CATETGEGGNEQFF	TGTGCCACGGAGACGGGCGAGGGGGGGAATGAGCAGTTCTTC
.	TRBV18	TRBJ2-2	.	14	CASSRLATTGELFF	TGTGCCAGCTCACGATTAGCTACTACCGGGGAGCTGTTTTTT